This T cell receptor (beta chain) came from a study of CD8 T cells in ankylosing spondylitis. Study-level results: Reactive arthritis synovial fluid and blood were previously reported to contain some motif variants. There was a TCR beta motif, made of several highly homologous variants, that appeared characteristic of ankylosing spondylitis blood. According to the report, clones linked to the disease were significantly enriched in matched synovial fluid samples taken from ankylosing spondylitis patients.

Quantitative molecular-barcoded 5'-RACE generated the TCR beta libraries. TCRdb fed the 5' RACE reads into MiXCR, producing one record per CDR3 protein. The sample gives around 210,000 distinct CDR3 sequences, 7.5% to 9.5% of which show up once; 4.5% to 5% is in the top ten. This clonotype was observed at least ten times. The antigen is undetermined. The CDR3 runs to 12 residues. The J segment lost 7 bases and the V segment lost 5 bases, leaving 4 bases of the junction unmatched. Looked up from germline, CDR1 is LNHNV and CDR2 is YYDKDF (reference sequence). The receptor was isolated from a female donor with ankylosing spondylitis or in good health (not recorded which). The chain links TRBV15 to TRBJ1-1, with TRBD1 matching over 7 bases. Material: blood, either unsorted or a sorted T cell fraction (not recorded which). This CDR3 reads CATSGGDSEAFF. For the CDR3, the DNA is TGTGCCACCAGCGGCGGGGACAGTGAAGCTTTCTTT.